Included here is one T cell receptor beta chain sequence, with context. The donors, all of them Caucasian adults, lived in Nashville, Tennessee. Clones were read by immunoSEQ multiplex PCR, and TCRdb kept only the in-frame ones, dropping some. The sample holds around 500,000 clones, about 85% seen once. The sample belongs to a study of shared clonotypes between healthy human individuals. V lost 8 bases and J 0 bases, leaving 8 bases between the germline ends. There are 14 residues in the CDR3. The germline gives CDR1 MDHEN, CDR2 SYDVKM. Sequencing was carried out using PBMCs. The chain carries TRBV28 and TRBJ2-6; D not certain. This TCR was recovered from a woman between 40 and 55 years old in good health. Some clones in this sample may be carry-over from other donors' samples. The CDR3: CASCESSGANVLTF. The CDR3, as DNA: TGTGCCAGCTGTGAGAGCTCTGGGGCCAACGTCCTGACTTTC.